This T cell receptor beta chain appears in the sequencing data of a study of shared T cell receptors in the human thymus. This clone has more than one count but fewer than ten. The method was immunoSEQ multiplex PCR; TCRdb's version includes in-frame clones alone and lacks a portion of them. This table holds more than 550,000 clones, roughly 85% found once. This sample was shared with a second study, whose subject was human thymus T cells. This second study notes: Infants served as donors; they were healthy and Finnish and were having corrective surgery for congenital heart defects. Corrective cardiac operations yielded the resected thymus tissue. Repertoires from thymus and blood appeared to show biased V and J gene usage. Related reports documented highly overlapping thymic repertoires among unrelated individuals.

The sample was thymocytes. This receptor was identified in a girl in the first two years of life with a congenital heart defect.

CDR3 coding DNA: TGTGCCAGCAGGACAGGGTCGGCTGGCTACACCTTC. As protein: CASRTGSAGYTF. V gene TRBV6-5 combines with J gene TRBJ1-2; TRBD1 agrees at 7 bases. The CDR3 contains 12 residues. The junction had 5 bases not matched to a gene; V was cut back by 6 bases and J by 7 bases. The germline gives CDR1 MNHEY, CDR2 SVGAGI.